The text below deals with one T cell receptor beta chain. It has no known antigen specificity. Read data end 3 residues before the CDR3 end; the end is taken from the germline J gene. TCR beta CDR3 regions were amplified by multiplex PCR from an average of about 1,100 ng genomic DNA per sample using the immunoSEQ assay. Primer bias was corrected in the assay by using a complete synthetic TCR repertoire to establish an amplification baseline. Amplicons were sequenced on the Illumina platform. As for the original processing: Sequence errors were corrected by clustering with frequency ratios and a modified nearest-neighbor algorithm, and the sequences were then analyzed in the immunoSEQ Analyzer using IMGT gene definitions. At each rarefaction depth, TCR richness and evenness were averaged over 20 rarefaction repeats, and samples with fewer sequences than the depth were excluded. Wilcoxon rank sum tests with FDR correction were used to compare V, D and J gene relative abundances between the groups. In the blinded duplicates, the intraclass correlation was 95.6% for TCR richness and averaged about 76% across 66 gene segments. Held by TCRdb, this immuneACCESS table contains in-frame sequences only and omits some clones. Under half of the omission traces to an unresolved V gene where checked; the cause of the rest is unknown. V, J and clone size derive from that table, while D and trimming were established from the DNA sequence. Per the sample table, the count is some 23,000 clones. Roughly 2.6% of the sample rests with the top ten.

This entry comes from a study of T cells in women clearing cervical HPV infection (dated by TCRdb to the late 2010s). With regard to the full study: Cases were roughly 24 women with histologically confirmed HPV16-related CIN3 or worse, including a couple of invasive cancers. The 20 to 25 controls were women who cleared a single incident HPV16 infection within 12 months without developing precancer or cancer. Blood from cases was collected at the visit where the lesion was first found, while blood from controls was collected once the infection could no longer be detected. Among cases, blood sampling came a median of roughly 150 days after lesion detection, with an interquartile range of 90 to 200 days. Since HLA typing was available for only a few women, HLA type could not be ruled out as a confounder. An exploratory proof-of-principle case-control study, nested within the Guanacaste HPV Natural History Study in Costa Rica, was conducted to compare TCR repertoires across cervical HPV16 outcomes. Cases were matched to controls by age within five years and by the year the sample was collected. A median age of roughly 33 years was observed in cases versus 37 to 45 in controls, and no significant differences in baseline characteristics were found. In the parent cohort, more than 8,500 women aged 18 or older were enrolled in Guanacaste, Costa Rica, during about 1993 to 1995 and then followed for less than nine years. As quality controls, five blinded duplicates were added to each group, bringing the total to 60 or so samples made up of 50 or so participants and 10 or so replicates.

Every participant had a single incident cervical HPV16 infection, and women with prevalent HPV16 infections were excluded. Cervical HPV DNA was detected by MY09/MY11 PCR, and genotyping was performed by dot-blot hybridization. Around 15 mL of heparinized blood were centrifuged, and the buffy coat was split into aliquots, frozen at -30 degrees C, and then kept at -80 degrees C. Genomic DNA was extracted from buffy coat specimens using QIAGEN kits. Relative to germline, V is 1 base shorter and J is 4 bases shorter, with 3 bases between their ends. CDR1 SGHRS and CDR2 YFSETQ are derived from the germline V gene. Including cysteine and phenylalanine, the CDR3 has 12 amino acids. Only the CDR3 bases that were read are kept: 27 of them, in frame from base 1. What the study reported, not specific to this receptor: TCR repertoire richness was significantly higher in CIN3+ cases than in controls across sequencing depths, while evenness did not differ. Because the number of T cells per sample was unknown, the richness differences could reflect varying T-cell content rather than repertoire biology. Because of the cross-sectional design, the study could not determine whether the associations came before infection or resulted from infection, and neither effector/memory subsets nor HPV-specific T cells were isolated. Cases were distinguished from controls with an estimated AUC of about 0.78 by random forest classifiers combining richness and V gene abundances. Lower TRBV6-7 relative abundance was observed in cases than in controls (roughly 0.12% versus 0.15%; Bonferroni P = 0.0008).

Sequenced input: blood buffy coat. The rearrangement combines TRBV5-1 with TRBJ2-1, with no confident D gene call. The sequence was collected from a woman aged 18 to 75 with a cervical HPV16 infection that either progressed to CIN3+ or cleared (not recorded which). This receptor carries the CDR3 CASSLQYNEQFF. The sequenced CDR3 bases are TGCGCCAGCAGCTTGCAATACAATGAG.